The 6 T cell receptor beta chains given below trace back to one sample, sequenced in a study of radiation and T cells in renal cell carcinoma (dated by TCRdb to the early 2020s). Reading the label with the study, this specimen's time point is: baseline pretreatment blood. Reading the label with the study, this specimen's treatment or condition is: 15 Gy SBRT to primary tumor, nephrectomy 4 weeks later. The library was made by the immunoSEQ multiplex PCR assay. In TCRdb, the immuneACCESS table is reduced to in-frame sequences with V and J assigned. These tables do not hold every clone; where another copy was compared, an unresolved V gene accounts for under half, and the others remain unexplained. The sample table lists over 85,000 clones, 82% of them with a count of one. Roughly 6% of the sample is in the top ten clones. Sequenced material: blood, taken from a patient whose treatment included radiotherapy and nephrectomy. Receptor source: a man aged 55 to 70 with renal cell carcinoma.

This chain joins TRBV20-1 and TRBJ2-1; unclear D gene. Per germline, CDR1 DFQATT and CDR2 SNEGSKA (reference sequence). The CDR3 contains 11 residues. The ends were cut back, 5 bases at V and 12 bases at J, with 14 bases in the middle. CDR3 sequence: CSAVQAWGQFF. For the CDR3, the DNA is TGCAGTGCTGTACAAGCATGGGGGCAGTTCTTC.

The V gene is TRBV29-1, the J gene TRBJ2-6, with D perhaps TRBD1 (5 bases). Trimming took off 5 bases at V and 0 bases at J, with 11 bases between the two ends. In germline, CDR1 is SQVTM, CDR2 ANQGSEA. The CDR3 extends over 15 amino acids. CDR3 nucleotide sequence: TGCAGCGTTCAGGGTCCGAGCTCTGGGGCCAACGTCCTGACTTTC. This encodes CSVQGPSSGANVLTF. Full variable domain (rest looked up from reference TRBV29-1 and TRBJ2-6): SAVISQKPSRDICQRGTSLTIQCQVDSQVTMMFWYRQQPGQSLTLIATANQGSEATYESGFVIDKFPISRPNLTFSTLTVSNMSPEDSSIYLCSVQGPSSGANVLTFGAGSRLTVL.

The chain links TRBV6-7 to TRBJ2-5; D tentatively fits TRBD1 or TRBD2 (6 bases each). TRBV6-7 is placed among ORFs of uncertain function. Trimming shortened V by 2 bases and J by 5 bases, and 21 bases separated the two germline ends. This CDR3 contains 17 residues. The CDR3 DNA follows: TGTGCCAGCAGTTACGCCTACGGCCCCGGGGGCCCCGAGACCCAGTACTTC. Translated: CASSYAYGPGGPETQYF.

This clone was detected a few times. The genes are TRBV10-2 and TRBJ1-1; D unresolved. The CDR3 is made up of 16 amino acids. The germline CDR1 and CDR2 sequences are WSHSY and SAAADI. The V and J ends lost 3 bases and 3 bases respectively, with 17 bases between them. CDR3: CASSDGGRQGYTEAFF. As DNA, the CDR3 is TGCGCCAGCAGTGATGGTGGAAGACAAGGATACACTGAAGCTTTCTTT.

The CDR3, as DNA: TGCGCCAGCAGCTCTTGGACTAGCGGGAGCACAGATACGCAGTATTTT. It codes for CASSSWTSGSTDTQYF. The chain is built from TRBV5-1 and TRBJ2-3; TRBD2 agrees at 11 bases. This CDR3 region has 16 residues. In germline, CDR1 is SGHRS, CDR2 YFSETQ. Trimming at V came to 3 bases and at J to 0 bases, leaving 3 bases not matched to a gene.

The chain employs TRBV10-3 and TRBJ1-3, with 8 bases matching TRBD1. CDR3 length: 15 amino acids. Germline trimming cut 4 bases from V and 2 bases from J; bases unmatched to any gene: 4. Germline V gene sequence: CDR1 ENHRY, CDR2 SYGVKD. CDR3 DNA sequence: TGTGCCATCAGTGCCCCGACAGGGGCTGGAAACACCATATATTTT. Translating gives CAISAPTGAGNTIYF.